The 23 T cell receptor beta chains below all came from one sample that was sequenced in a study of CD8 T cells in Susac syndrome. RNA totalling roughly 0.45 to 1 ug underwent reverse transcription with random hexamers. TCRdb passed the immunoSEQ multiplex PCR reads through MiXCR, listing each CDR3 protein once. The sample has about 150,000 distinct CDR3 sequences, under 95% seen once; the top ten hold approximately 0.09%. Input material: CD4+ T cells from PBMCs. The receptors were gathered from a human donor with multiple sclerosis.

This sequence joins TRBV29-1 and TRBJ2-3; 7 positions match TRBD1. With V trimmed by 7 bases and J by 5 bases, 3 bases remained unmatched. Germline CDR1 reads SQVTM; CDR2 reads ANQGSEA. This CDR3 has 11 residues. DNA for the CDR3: TGCAGCGCCCGACAGGGAGATACGCAGTATTTT. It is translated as CSARQGDTQYF.

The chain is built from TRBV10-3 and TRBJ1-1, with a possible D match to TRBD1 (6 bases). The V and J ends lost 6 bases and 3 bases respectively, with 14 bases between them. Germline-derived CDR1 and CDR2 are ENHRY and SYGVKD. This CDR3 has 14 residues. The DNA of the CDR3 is TGTGCCATCAGACTACAGGGAGGGGACACTGAAGCTTTCTTT. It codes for CAIRLQGGDTEAFF.

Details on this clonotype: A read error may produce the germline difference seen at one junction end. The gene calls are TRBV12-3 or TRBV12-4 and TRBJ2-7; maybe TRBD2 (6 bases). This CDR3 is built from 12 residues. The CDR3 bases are TGTGCCAGCAGTTGGGGGGAATCCGAGAAGTACTTC. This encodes CASSWGESEKYF.

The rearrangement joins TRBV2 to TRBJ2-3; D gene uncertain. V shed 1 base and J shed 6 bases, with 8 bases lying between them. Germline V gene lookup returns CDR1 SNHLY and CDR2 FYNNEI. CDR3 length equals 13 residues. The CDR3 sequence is CASSEVVLDTQYF. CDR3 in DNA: TGTGCCAGCAGTGAAGTTGTGTTGGATACGCAGTATTTT.

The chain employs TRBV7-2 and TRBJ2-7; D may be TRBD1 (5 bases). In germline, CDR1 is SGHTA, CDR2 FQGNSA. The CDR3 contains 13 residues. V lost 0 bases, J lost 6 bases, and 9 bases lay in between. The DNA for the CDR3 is TGTGCCAGCAGCTTAGCAAGACAGAGCGAGCAGTACTTC. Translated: CASSLARQSEQYF. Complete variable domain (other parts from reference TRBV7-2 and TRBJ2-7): GAGVSQSPSNKVTEKGKDVELRCDPISGHTALYWYRQSLGQGLEFLIYFQGNSAPDKSGLPSDRFSAERTGGSVSTLTIQRTQQEDSAVYLCASSLARQSEQYFGPGTRLTVT.

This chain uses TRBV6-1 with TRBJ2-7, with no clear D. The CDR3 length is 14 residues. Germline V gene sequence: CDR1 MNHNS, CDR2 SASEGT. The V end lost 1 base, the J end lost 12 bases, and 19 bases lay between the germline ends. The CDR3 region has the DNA TGTGCCAGCAGTGAAGTTGGGCCAGACGAAAAGCGGTACTTC. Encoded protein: CASSEVGPDEKRYF.

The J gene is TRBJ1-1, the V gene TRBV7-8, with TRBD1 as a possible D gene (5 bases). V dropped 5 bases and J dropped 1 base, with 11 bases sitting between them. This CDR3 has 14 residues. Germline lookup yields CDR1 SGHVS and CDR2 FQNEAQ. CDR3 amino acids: CASSRSGGNTEAFF. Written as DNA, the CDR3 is TGTGCCAGCAGCCGATCTGGGGGGAACACTGAAGCTTTCTTT. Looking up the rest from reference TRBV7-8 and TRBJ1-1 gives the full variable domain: GAGVSQSPRYKVAKRGQDVALRCDPISGHVSLFWYQQALGQGPEFLTYFQNEAQLDKSGLPSDRFFAERPEGSVSTLKIQRTQQEDSAVYLCASSRSGGNTEAFFGQGTRLTVV.

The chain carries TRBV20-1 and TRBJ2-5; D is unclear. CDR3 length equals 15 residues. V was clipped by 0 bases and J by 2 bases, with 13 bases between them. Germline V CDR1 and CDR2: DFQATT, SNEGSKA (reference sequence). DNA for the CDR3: TGCAGTGCTAGAGACGTCAAGAGCGATCAAGAGACCCAGTACTTC. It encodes CSARDVKSDQETQYF.

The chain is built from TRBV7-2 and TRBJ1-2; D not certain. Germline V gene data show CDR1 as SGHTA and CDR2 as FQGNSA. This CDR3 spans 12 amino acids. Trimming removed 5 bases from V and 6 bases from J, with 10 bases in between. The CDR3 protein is CASSIQGNGYTF. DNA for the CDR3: TGTGCCAGCAGCATACAAGGGAATGGCTACACCTTC.

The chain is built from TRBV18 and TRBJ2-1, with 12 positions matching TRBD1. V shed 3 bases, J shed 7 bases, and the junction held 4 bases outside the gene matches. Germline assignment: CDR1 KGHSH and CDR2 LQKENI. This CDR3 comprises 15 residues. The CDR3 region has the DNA TGTGCCAGCTCACCGGGACAGGGGGCTTGGAATGAGCAGTTCTTC. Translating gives CASSPGQGAWNEQFF.

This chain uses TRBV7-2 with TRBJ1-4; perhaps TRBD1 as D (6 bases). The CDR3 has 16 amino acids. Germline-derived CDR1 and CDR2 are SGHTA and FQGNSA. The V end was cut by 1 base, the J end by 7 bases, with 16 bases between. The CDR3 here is CASSLGGAGVGEKLFF. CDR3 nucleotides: TGTGCCAGCAGCTTAGGGGGCGCAGGGGTGGGTGAAAAACTGTTTTTT.

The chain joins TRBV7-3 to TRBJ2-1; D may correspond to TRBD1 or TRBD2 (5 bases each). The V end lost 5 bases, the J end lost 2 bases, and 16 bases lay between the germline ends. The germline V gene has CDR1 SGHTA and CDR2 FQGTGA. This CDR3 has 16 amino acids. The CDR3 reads CASSPHPGLTYNEQFF. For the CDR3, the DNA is TGTGCCAGCAGCCCCCACCCGGGGCTAACCTACAATGAGCAGTTCTTC.

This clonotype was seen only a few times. CDR3 in DNA: TGTGCCAGCAGTGAAGGGGGGCGCAAGGACGAGCAGTACTTC. Translation: CASSEGGRKDEQYF. This chain links TRBV6-1 with TRBJ2-7; TRBD1 might be the D (6 bases). This CDR3 region has 14 residues. Trimming removed 1 base from V and 5 bases from J, with 12 bases in between. In germline, CDR1 is MNHNS, CDR2 SASEGT.

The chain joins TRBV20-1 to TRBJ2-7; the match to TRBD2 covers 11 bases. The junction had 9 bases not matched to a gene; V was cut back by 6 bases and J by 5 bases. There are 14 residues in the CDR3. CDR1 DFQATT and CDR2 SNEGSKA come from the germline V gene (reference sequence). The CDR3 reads CSAFSGRAQDEQYF. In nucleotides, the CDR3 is TGCAGTGCCTTTAGCGGGAGGGCTCAGGACGAGCAGTACTTC.

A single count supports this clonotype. The DNA for the CDR3 is TGTGCCAGCAGCCAAGTTTGGAACACCGGGGAGCTGTTTTTT. It translates to CASSQVWNTGELFF. The J gene is TRBJ2-2, the V gene TRBV14; D not resolved. Germline lookup yields CDR1 SGHDN and CDR2 FVKESK. The V end was cut by 1 base, the J end by 1 base, with 4 bases between. The CDR3 is 14 residues long.

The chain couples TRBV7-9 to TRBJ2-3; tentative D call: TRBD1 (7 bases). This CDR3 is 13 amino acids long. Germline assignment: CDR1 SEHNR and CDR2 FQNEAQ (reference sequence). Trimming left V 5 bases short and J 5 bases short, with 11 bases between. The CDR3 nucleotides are TGTGCCAGCAGCCCCCAGGGGGGAGATACGCAGTATTTT. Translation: CASSPQGGDTQYF.

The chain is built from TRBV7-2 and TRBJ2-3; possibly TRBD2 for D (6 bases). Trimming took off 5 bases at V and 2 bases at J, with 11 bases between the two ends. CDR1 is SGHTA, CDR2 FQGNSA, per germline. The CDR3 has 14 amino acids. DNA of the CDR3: TGTGCCAGCAGCAGACTAGTCCTCACAGATACGCAGTATTTT. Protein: CASSRLVLTDTQYF.

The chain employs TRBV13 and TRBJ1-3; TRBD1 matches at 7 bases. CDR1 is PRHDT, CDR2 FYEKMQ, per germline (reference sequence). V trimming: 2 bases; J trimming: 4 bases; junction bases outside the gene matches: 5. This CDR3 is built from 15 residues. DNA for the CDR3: TGTGCCAGCAGCTTATATCCAGGGGGAGGAAACACCATATATTTT. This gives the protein CASSLYPGGGNTIYF.

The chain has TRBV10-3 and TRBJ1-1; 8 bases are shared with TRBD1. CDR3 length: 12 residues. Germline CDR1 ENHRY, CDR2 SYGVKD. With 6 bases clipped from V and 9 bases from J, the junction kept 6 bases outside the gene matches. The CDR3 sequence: CAISPGQGKAFF. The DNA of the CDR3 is TGTGCCATCAGCCCCGGACAGGGAAAAGCTTTCTTT.

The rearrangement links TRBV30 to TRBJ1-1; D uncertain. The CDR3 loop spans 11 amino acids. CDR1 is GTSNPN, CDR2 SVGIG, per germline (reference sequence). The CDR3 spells CAEKTNTEAFF. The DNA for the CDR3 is TGTGCGGAAAAAACGAACACTGAAGCTTTCTTT.

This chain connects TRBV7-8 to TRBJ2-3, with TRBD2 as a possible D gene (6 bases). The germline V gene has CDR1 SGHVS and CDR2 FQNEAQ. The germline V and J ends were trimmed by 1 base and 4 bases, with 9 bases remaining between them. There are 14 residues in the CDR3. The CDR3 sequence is CASSLGAGSDTQYF. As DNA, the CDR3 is TGTGCCAGCAGCTTAGGGGCGGGATCAGATACGCAGTATTTT.

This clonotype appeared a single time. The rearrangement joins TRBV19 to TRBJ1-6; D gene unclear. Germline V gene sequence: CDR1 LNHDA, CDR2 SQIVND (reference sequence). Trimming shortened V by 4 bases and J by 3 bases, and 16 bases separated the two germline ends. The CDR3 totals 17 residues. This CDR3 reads CASSTSGGSYYNSPLHF. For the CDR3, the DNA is TGTGCCAGTAGTACCTCCGGAGGCTCATACTATAATTCACCCCTCCACTTT.

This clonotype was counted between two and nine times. As DNA, the CDR3 is TGTGCCAGTAGTGTCGGCACGAACACCGGGGAGCTGTTTTTT. As protein: CASSVGTNTGELFF. The chain has TRBV19 and TRBJ2-2, with D hard to call. Germline V gene sequence: CDR1 LNHDA, CDR2 SQIVND (reference sequence). The V end was cut by 5 bases, the J end by 0 bases, with 7 bases between. This CDR3 comprises 14 residues.